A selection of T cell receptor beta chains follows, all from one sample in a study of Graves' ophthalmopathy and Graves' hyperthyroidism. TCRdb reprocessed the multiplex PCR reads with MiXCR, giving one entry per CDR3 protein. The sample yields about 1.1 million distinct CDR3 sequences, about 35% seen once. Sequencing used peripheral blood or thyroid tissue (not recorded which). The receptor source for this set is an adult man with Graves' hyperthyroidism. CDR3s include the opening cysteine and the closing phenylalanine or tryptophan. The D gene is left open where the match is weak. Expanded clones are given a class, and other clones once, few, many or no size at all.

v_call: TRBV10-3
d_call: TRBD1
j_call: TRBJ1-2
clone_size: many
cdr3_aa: CATTPDRANYGYTF
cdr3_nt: TGTGCCACTACCCCTGACAGGGCTAACTATGGCTACACCTTC

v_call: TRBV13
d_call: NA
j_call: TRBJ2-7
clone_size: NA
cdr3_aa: CASSLGQLVTYEQYF
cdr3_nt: TGTGCCAGCAGCTTAGGCCAACTAGTTACCTACGAGCAGTACTTC

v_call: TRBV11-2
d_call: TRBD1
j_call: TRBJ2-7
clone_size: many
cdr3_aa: CASSLSRGIHEQYF
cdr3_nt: TGTGCCAGCAGCTTGTCCAGGGGGATACACGAGCAGTACTTC

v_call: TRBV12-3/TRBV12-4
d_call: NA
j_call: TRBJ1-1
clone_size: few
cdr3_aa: CASSFRQGKAFF
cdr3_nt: TGTGCCAGCAGTTTTCGGCAGGGGAAAGCTTTCTTT

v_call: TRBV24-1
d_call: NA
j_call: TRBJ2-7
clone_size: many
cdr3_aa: CATSESTGNQRDEQYF
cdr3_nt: TGTGCCACCAGTGAGTCAACAGGCAATCAGAGGGACGAGCAGTACTTC

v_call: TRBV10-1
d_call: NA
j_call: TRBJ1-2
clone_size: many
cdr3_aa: CASSEVRAPGGYTF
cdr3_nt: TGCGCCAGCAGTGAGGTCCGAGCCCCGGGTGGCTACACCTTC

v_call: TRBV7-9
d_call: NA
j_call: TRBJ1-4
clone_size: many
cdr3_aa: CASSLGEDKVTATNEKLFF
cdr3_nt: TGTGCCAGCAGCTTAGGCGAGGACAAAGTAACCGCAACTAATGAAAAACTGTTTTTT

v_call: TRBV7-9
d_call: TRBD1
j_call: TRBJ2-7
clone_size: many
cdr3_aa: CASSGGQGDQYEQYF
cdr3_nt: TGTGCCAGCAGCGGAGGACAGGGGGATCAGTACGAGCAGTACTTC

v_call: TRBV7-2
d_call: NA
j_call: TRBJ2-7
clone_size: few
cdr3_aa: CASSYKQGRAYEQYF
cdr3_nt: TGTGCCAGCAGCTATAAACAGGGTCGAGCCTACGAGCAGTACTTC

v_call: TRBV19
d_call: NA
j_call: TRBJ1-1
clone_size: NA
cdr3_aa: CASSRRQAAFF
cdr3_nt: TGTGCCAGTAGTCGCAGACAGGCTGCTTTCTTT

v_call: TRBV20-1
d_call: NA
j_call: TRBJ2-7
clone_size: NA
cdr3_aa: CSAGGQEPYEQYF
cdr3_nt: TGCAGTGCAGGGGGGCAGGAGCCTTACGAGCAGTACTTC

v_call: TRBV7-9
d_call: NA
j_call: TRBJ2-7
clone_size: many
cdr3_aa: CASAPSGREAREQYF
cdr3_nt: TGTGCCAGCGCCCCATCGGGTAGGGAGGCTCGGGAGCAGTACTTC

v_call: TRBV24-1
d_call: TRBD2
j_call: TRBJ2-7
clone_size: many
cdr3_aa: CATSDSGTAFEQYF
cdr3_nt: TGTGCCACCAGTGATAGCGGGACGGCCTTCGAGCAGTACTTC

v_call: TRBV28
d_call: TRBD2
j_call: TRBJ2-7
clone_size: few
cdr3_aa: CASSGGTSSTYEQYF
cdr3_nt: TGTGCCAGCAGCGGGGGGACTAGCAGCACCTACGAGCAGTACTTC

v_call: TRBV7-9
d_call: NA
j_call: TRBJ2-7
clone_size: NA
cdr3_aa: CASTLPGQYYEQYF
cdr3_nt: TGTGCCAGCACCCTTCCGGGGCAGTACTACGAGCAGTACTTC

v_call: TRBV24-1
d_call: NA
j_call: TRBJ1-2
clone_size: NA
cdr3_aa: CATDSMTGGYTF
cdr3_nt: TGTGCCACAGACAGTATGACGGGTGGCTACACCTTC

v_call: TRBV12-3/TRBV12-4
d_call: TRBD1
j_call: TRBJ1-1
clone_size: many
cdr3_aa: CASSLQTGTGTEAFF
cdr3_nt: TGTGCCAGCAGTCTCCAGACAGGGACCGGCACTGAAGCTTTCTTT

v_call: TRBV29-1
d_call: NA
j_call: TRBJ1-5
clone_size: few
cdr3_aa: CSVQAAGWDQPQHF
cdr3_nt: TGCAGCGTTCAGGCGGCAGGGTGGGATCAGCCCCAGCATTTT

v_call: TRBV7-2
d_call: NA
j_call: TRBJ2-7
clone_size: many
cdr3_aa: CASSPGVEQYF
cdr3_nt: TGTGCCAGCAGCCCCGGTGTGGAGCAGTACTTC

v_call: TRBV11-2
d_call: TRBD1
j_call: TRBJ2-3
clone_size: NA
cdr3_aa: CASSLEGTGTSTDTQYF
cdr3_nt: TGTGCCAGCAGCTTAGAAGGGACAGGTACCAGCACAGATACGCAGTATTTT

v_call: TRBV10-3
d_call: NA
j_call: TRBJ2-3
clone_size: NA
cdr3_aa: CAITAADTQYF
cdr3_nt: TGTGCCATCACCGCCGCAGATACGCAGTATTTT

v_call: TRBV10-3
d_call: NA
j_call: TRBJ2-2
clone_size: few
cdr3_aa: CASRPEGSAGELFF
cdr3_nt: TGTGCCAGCAGACCAGAAGGGTCGGCCGGGGAGCTGTTTTTT

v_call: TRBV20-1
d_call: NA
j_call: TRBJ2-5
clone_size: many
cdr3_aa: CSAGPVGETQYF
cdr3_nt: TGCAGTGCCGGCCCAGTAGGAGAGACCCAGTACTTC

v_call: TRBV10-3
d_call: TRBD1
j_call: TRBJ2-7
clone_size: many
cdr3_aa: CAINGDRGVGSGQGSHEQYF
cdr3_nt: TGTGCCATCAATGGGGATCGGGGCGTCGGTTCGGGACAGGGGTCCCACGAGCAGTACTTC

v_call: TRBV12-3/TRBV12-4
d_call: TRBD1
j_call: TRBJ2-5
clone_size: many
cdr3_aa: CASSLEGARGETQYF
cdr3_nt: TGTGCCAGCAGTTTAGAGGGGGCAAGGGGAGAGACCCAGTACTTC

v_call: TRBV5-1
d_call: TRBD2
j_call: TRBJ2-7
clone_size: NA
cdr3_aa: CASSISGGYERYF
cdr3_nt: TGCGCCAGCAGCATTAGCGGGGGTTACGAGCGGTACTTC

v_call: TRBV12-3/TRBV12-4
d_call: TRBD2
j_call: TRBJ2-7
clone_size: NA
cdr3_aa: CASSPTSAEQYF
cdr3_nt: TGTGCCAGCAGTCCCACTAGCGCCGAGCAGTACTTC

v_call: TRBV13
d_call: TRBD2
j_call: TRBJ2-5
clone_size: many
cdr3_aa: CASSQTGTSGVKEETQYF
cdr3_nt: TGTGCCAGCAGCCAGACCGGGACTAGCGGAGTAAAAGAAGAGACCCAGTACTTC

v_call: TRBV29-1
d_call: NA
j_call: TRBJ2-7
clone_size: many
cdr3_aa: CSVARESSYEQYF
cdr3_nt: TGCAGCGTTGCGCGGGAAAGCTCCTACGAGCAGTACTTC

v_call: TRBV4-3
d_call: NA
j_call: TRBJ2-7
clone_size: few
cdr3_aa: CASSQGTQAAYEQYF
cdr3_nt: TGCGCCAGCAGCCAAGGTACACAGGCGGCCTACGAGCAGTACTTC